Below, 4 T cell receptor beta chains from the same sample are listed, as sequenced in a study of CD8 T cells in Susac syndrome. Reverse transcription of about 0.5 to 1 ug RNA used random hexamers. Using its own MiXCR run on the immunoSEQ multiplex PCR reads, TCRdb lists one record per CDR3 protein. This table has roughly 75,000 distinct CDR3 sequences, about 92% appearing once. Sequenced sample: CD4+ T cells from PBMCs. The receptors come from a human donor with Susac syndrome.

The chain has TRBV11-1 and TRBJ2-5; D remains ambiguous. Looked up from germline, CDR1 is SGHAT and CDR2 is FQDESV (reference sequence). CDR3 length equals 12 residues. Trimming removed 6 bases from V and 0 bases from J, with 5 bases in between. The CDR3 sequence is CASSRDQETQYF. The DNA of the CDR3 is TGTGCCAGCAGTCGGGACCAAGAGACCCAGTACTTC.

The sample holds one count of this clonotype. The chain's CDR3 is CASSLLGRDYGYTF. CDR3 DNA sequence: TGTGCCAGCAGCTTACTCGGACGGGACTATGGCTACACCTTC. The chain recombines TRBV7-9 with TRBJ1-2, with unresolved D. Per germline, CDR1 SEHNR and CDR2 FQNEAQ (reference sequence). The CDR3 is 14 amino acids. V gave up 2 bases and J gave up 3 bases, with 10 bases separating them.

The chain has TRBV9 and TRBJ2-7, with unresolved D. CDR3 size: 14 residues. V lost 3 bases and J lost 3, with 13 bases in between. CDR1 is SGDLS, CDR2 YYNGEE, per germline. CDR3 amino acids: CASSESTVSYEQYF. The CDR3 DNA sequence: TGTGCCAGCAGCGAATCAACTGTTAGCTACGAGCAGTACTTC. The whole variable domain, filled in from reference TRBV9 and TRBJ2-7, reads DSGVTQTPKHLITATGQRVTLRCSPRSGDLSVYWYQQSLDQGLQFLIQYYNGEERAKGNILERFSAQQFPDLHSELNLSSLELGDSALYFCASSESTVSYEQYFGPGTRLTVT.

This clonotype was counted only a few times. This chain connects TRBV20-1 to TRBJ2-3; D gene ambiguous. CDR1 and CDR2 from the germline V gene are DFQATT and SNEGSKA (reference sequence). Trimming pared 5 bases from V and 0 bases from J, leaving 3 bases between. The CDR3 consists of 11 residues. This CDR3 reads CSAQSTDTQYF. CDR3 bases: TGCAGTGCTCAAAGCACAGATACGCAGTATTTT.